The 29 T cell receptor beta chains below were found in one sample sequenced in a study of early T cells in non-severe SARS-CoV-2 infection. TCRdb reanalysed the 5' RACE reads using MiXCR and keeps one entry per CDR3 protein. This sample has roughly 72,000 distinct CDR3 sequences, with around 11% found just once. Sequenced material: whole blood, taken at baseline. The receptors were gathered from an adult who was a healthcare worker with PCR-confirmed SARS-CoV-2 infection or an uninfected control (not recorded which).

This clonotype was seen only a few times. The rearrangement joins TRBV28 to TRBJ2-3; D remains unclear. CDR1 and CDR2 (germline): MDHEN, SYDVKM. The CDR3 is 12 residues long. V was shortened by 4 bases and J by 6 bases, with 8 bases between the two germline ends. The CDR3, as DNA: TGTGCCAGCAGTTCCTCTGCGGATACGCAGTATTTT. It encodes CASSSSADTQYF.

V is TRBV6-5 and J is TRBJ2-7; 7 bases line up with TRBD2. Trimming at V came to 0 bases and at J to 4 bases, leaving 12 bases not matched to a gene. The CDR3 runs to 17 residues. Germline CDR1 and CDR2: MNHEY and SVGAGI. The CDR3 DNA reads TGTGCCAGCAGTTACTCCATGGGGGGGTCGGCGTATTACGAGCAGTACTTC. Amino acid sequence: CASSYSMGGSAYYEQYF.

CDR3 in DNA: TGCAGTGCCAGATCGAGGGACAGGGGATACACTGAAGCTTTCTTT. It translates to CSARSRDRGYTEAFF. This chain joins TRBV20-1 and TRBJ1-1, with 10 positions matching TRBD1. The V gene's germline CDR1 is DFQATT and CDR2 SNEGSKA (reference sequence). V was pared by 6 bases and J by 3 bases, with 10 bases of the junction left unmatched. The CDR3 runs 15 residues.

The chain employs TRBV7-9 and TRBJ2-4; TRBD2 matches 11 bases. Trimming cost V 5 bases and J 8 bases; bases outside gene matches: 5. CDR1 and CDR2 from the germline V gene are SEHNR and FQNEAQ (reference sequence). The CDR3 has 14 residues. The CDR3 DNA reads TGTGCCAGCAGCCCGACTAGCGGGGCGGACATTCAGTACTTC. Its protein product is CASSPTSGADIQYF.

This clonotype was detected ten times or more. This sequence joins TRBV20-1 and TRBJ2-4, with D unclear. V was pared by 0 bases and J by 3 bases, with 6 bases between. Germline values: CDR1 DFQATT, CDR2 SNEGSKA (reference sequence). CDR3 size: 13 residues. The CDR3 DNA follows: TGCAGTGCTAGAGAGGGCGGCAAAAACATTCAGTACTTC. Translated, it gives CSAREGGKNIQYF.

This clonotype was seen only a few times. This chain connects TRBV29-1 to TRBJ2-2; D may be TRBD1 (6 bases). V was shortened by 3 bases and J by 4 bases, with 6 bases between the two germline ends. The germline CDR1 and CDR2 sequences are SQVTM and ANQGSEA. The CDR3 sequence is 12 residues long. The CDR3 DNA reads as TGCAGCGTTGACAGGGGCACCGGGGAGCTGTTTTTT. Translated, it gives CSVDRGTGELFF.

This clonotype was recorded many times. The chain has TRBV4-3 and TRBJ2-1; the match to TRBD1 covers 11 bases. Germline lookup yields CDR1 LGHNA and CDR2 YSLEER. This CDR3 spans 16 amino acids. The V segment lost 0 bases and the J segment 11 bases; nucleotides outside the gene matches: 9. CDR3 protein: CASSQDRGTGGFQQFF. The CDR3 DNA reads TGCGCCAGCAGCCAAGATCGGGGGACAGGGGGTTTTCAGCAGTTCTTC.

The chain has TRBV4-2 and TRBJ1-5, with 8 nucleotides matching TRBD1. CDR1 LGHNA and CDR2 YNFKEQ come from the germline V gene. Trimming cost V 1 base and J 5 bases; bases outside gene matches: 7. This CDR3 spans 16 amino acids. CDR3 region: CASSQGTGKIDQPQHF. As DNA, the CDR3 is TGTGCCAGCAGCCAAGGGACAGGGAAAATAGATCAGCCCCAGCATTTT.

This clonotype has only a few counts. The J gene is TRBJ1-1, the V gene TRBV18, with a weak D call TRBD1 (5 bases). V was shortened by 5 bases and J by 1 base, with 8 bases between the two germline ends. Germline CDR1 KGHSH, CDR2 LQKENI. The CDR3 length is 13 residues. CDR3 sequence reads: CASSSDKNTEAFF. The CDR3 DNA reads TGTGCCAGCTCATCGGACAAGAACACTGAAGCTTTCTTT.

V usage is TRBV28 and J usage is TRBJ1-2; no definite D call. The CDR3 sequence is 12 residues long. V was pared by 9 bases and J by 3 bases, with 11 bases between. Germline CDR1 reads MDHEN; CDR2 reads SYDVKM. The CDR3 protein is CASASWDYGYTF. In nucleotides, the CDR3 is TGTGCCAGTGCCTCCTGGGACTATGGCTACACCTTC.

The CDR3 sequence: CASRVGTSGTDTQYF. CDR3 DNA sequence: TGTGCCAGCAGAGTGGGGACTAGCGGCACAGATACGCAGTATTTT. This chain uses TRBV2 with TRBJ2-3; 10 nucleotides line up with TRBD2. Per the germline V gene, CDR1 is SNHLY and CDR2 is FYNNEI. The junction had 4 bases not matched to a gene; V was cut back by 6 bases and J by 1 base. The length of the CDR3 is 15 residues. The whole variable domain, remainder taken from reference TRBV2 and TRBJ2-3, is EPEVTQTPSHQVTQMGQEVILRCVPISNHLYFYWYRQILGQKVEFLVSFYNNEISEKSEIFDDQFSVERPDGSNFTLKIRSTKLEDSAMYFCASRVGTSGTDTQYFGPGTRLTVL.

This clonotype was counted ten times or more. V is TRBV6-5 and J is TRBJ1-3, with a tentative D call TRBD1 (5 bases). CDR3 length: 16 amino acids. CDR1 is MNHEY, CDR2 SVGAGI, per germline. The V end lost 0 bases, the J end lost 3 bases, and 12 bases lay between the germline ends. The CDR3 protein is CASSYSPQGIGNTIYF. CDR3 bases: TGTGCCAGCAGTTACTCCCCGCAGGGAATTGGAAACACCATATATTTT.

This clonotype occurred many times. This chain joins TRBV6-1 and TRBJ1-5, with 9 bases matching TRBD1. This CDR3 has 16 residues. V trimming: 6 bases; J trimming: 0 bases; junction bases outside the gene matches: 6. Germline CDR1 and CDR2: MNHNS and SASEGT. CDR3 coding DNA: TGTGCCAGCAGAGGGACAGGGCCTTATAGCAATCAGCCCCAGCATTTT. It translates to CASRGTGPYSNQPQHF.

This clonotype came up many times. The CDR3 DNA reads as TGCAGTGCTAGACGCGAAGCAGATACGCAGTATTTT. This sequence encodes CSARREADTQYF. This rearrangement joins TRBV20-1 to TRBJ2-3, with no clear D. Germline V gene lookup returns CDR1 DFQATT and CDR2 SNEGSKA (reference sequence). Trimming shortened V by 2 bases and J by 4 bases, and 7 bases separated the two germline ends. This CDR3 is built from 12 residues.

The chain joins TRBV12-3 or TRBV12-4 to TRBJ2-1; the D gene is possibly TRBD1 (5 bases). The CDR3 runs to 18 residues. Trimming removed 6 bases at V and 6 bases at J, with 27 bases between. The CDR3: CASSPITSGLWSRNEQFF. The CDR3 coding sequence is TGTGCCAGCAGCCCCATCACTTCAGGGTTATGGTCGCGCAATGAGCAGTTCTTC.

The chain carries TRBV18 and TRBJ1-6; no firm D call. The CDR3 is 13 amino acids. Trimming left V 4 bases short and J 9 bases short, with 10 bases between. Germline loops: CDR1 KGHSH, CDR2 LQKENI. The CDR3 region has the DNA TGTGCCAGCTCACGGGCCCACGGTTCACCCCTCCACTTT. Translating it yields CASSRAHGSPLHF.

A few counts support this clonotype. The V and J genes are TRBV10-3 and TRBJ2-1; maybe TRBD1 (5 bases). CDR3 size: 15 residues. Trimming stripped 4 bases from V and 4 bases from J, with 14 bases between. Germline loops: CDR1 ENHRY, CDR2 SYGVKD. CDR3 coding DNA: TGTGCCATCAGTGGAGTTTCTAGGGGTTACAATGAGCAGTTCTTC. This translates into CAISGVSRGYNEQFF.

This clonotype was counted a few times. The chain has TRBV6-6 and TRBJ2-7; TRBD2 matches at 9 bases. The CDR3 runs to 18 residues. Trimming cost V 2 bases and J 7 bases; bases outside gene matches: 18. Germline values: CDR1 MNHNY, CDR2 SVGAGI (reference sequence). The CDR3 protein is CASSYRVGLATSSGEQYF. For the CDR3, the DNA is TGTGCCAGCAGTTACCGGGTAGGACTAGCGACCTCCTCAGGGGAGCAGTACTTC.

J is TRBJ1-3 and V is TRBV7-2, with D possibly TRBD1 on 6 matching bases. Germline V gives CDR1 SGHTA, CDR2 FQGNSA. This CDR3 has 15 amino acids. Trimming removed 1 base at V and 3 bases at J, with 10 bases between. CDR3 bases: TGTGCCAGCAGCTTAGGGGGGCGTTTTGGAAACACCATATATTTT. Protein: CASSLGGRFGNTIYF. The complete variable domain, with remaining parts taken from reference TRBV7-2 and TRBJ1-3, reads GAGVSQSPSNKVTEKGKDVELRCDPISGHTALYWYRQSLGQGLEFLIYFQGNSAPDKSGLPSDRFSAERTGGSVSTLTIQRTQQEDSAVYLCASSLGGRFGNTIYFGEGSWLTVV.

This clonotype was counted ten times or more. The chain joins TRBV10-2 to TRBJ2-2; 11 bases are a match to TRBD2. J gave up 4 bases and V 8 bases, and 3 bases lay outside the gene matches. Germline assignment: CDR1 WSHSY and CDR2 SAAADI. The CDR3 contains 14 residues. CDR3 loop: CASSSGGTTGELFF. The DNA of the CDR3 is TGCGCCAGCTCTAGCGGGGGGACCACCGGGGAGCTGTTTTTT.

J is TRBJ2-3 and V is TRBV11-2; unclear D gene. Germline lookup yields CDR1 SGHAT and CDR2 FQNNGV. The CDR3 covers 14 residues. V was cut by 5 bases and J by 1 base, with 10 bases left in between. CDR3 bases: TGTGCCAGCAGCCTCACCTCTCGCACAGATACGCAGTATTTT. Protein product: CASSLTSRTDTQYF. The whole variable domain, filled in from reference TRBV11-2 and TRBJ2-3, reads EAGVAQSPRYKIIEKRQSVAFWCNPISGHATLYWYQQILGQGPKLLIQFQNNGVVDDSQLPKDRFSAERLKGVDSTLKIQPAKLEDSAVYLCASSLTSRTDTQYFGPGTRLTVL.

This clonotype was observed a few times. The V and J genes are TRBV6-6 and TRBJ1-2, with 7 bases matching TRBD1. Trimming took 6 bases from V and 0 from J; bases not matched to a gene: 4. The CDR3 loop spans 14 amino acids. The germline V gene has CDR1 MNHNY and CDR2 SVGAGI (reference sequence). DNA of the CDR3: TGTGCCAGCAGACCAGGGGGGGCTAACTATGGCTACACCTTC. This translates into CASRPGGANYGYTF.

The chain uses TRBV28 and TRBJ1-1; D not certain. The germline V gene encodes CDR1 MDHEN and CDR2 SYDVKM. The CDR3 totals 11 residues. V lost 6 bases and J 4 bases, leaving 6 bases between the germline ends. The CDR3 bases are TGTGCCAGCAGCGTATTCACTGAAGCTTTCTTT. The encoded protein is CASSVFTEAFF.

This clonotype was seen a handful of times. J is TRBJ1-2 and V is TRBV6-5; D might be TRBD1 (5 bases). The CDR3 runs to 14 residues. Germline-derived CDR1 and CDR2 are MNHEY and SVGAGI. V lost 10 bases, J lost 4 bases, and 19 bases lay in between. DNA of the CDR3: TGTGCCACCCTTGAGACTGGGGCAGCCTATGGCTACACCTTC. Protein: CATLETGAAYGYTF.

This clonotype was seen ten or more times. The J gene is TRBJ2-3, the V gene TRBV7-2; maybe TRBD1 (5 bases). The V gene lost 5 bases and the J gene lost 4 bases, with 13 bases spanning the gap. CDR3 size: 14 residues. CDR1 is SGHTA and CDR2 is FQGNSA in the germline V gene. Here the CDR3 DNA reads TGTGCCAGCAGCCCCTCCGGCAGGGCAGATACGCAGTATTTT. It translates to CASSPSGRADTQYF.

In this sample, this clonotype turned up a few times. The CDR3 DNA sequence: TGTGCCAGCAGCTTAGCCCATTACCAGGGGCGGGGGTCCTACAATGAGCAGTTCTTC. It codes for CASSLAHYQGRGSYNEQFF. V gene TRBV7-2 combines with J gene TRBJ2-1; TRBD2 is a possible D gene (7 bases). Germline V CDR1 and CDR2: SGHTA, FQGNSA. The CDR3 spans 19 residues. V was pared by 0 bases and J by 1 base, with 19 bases between.

The rearrangement links TRBV7-9 to TRBJ1-1; D is perhaps TRBD1 (6 bases). CDR1 is SEHNR and CDR2 is FQNEAQ in the germline V gene (reference sequence). The V end lost 4 bases, the J end lost 1 base, and 10 bases lay between the germline ends. This CDR3 is 14 amino acids long. DNA for the CDR3: TGTGCCAGCAGCTCACAGGGTAAGAACACTGAAGCTTTCTTT. Its translation: CASSSQGKNTEAFF.

At least ten counts were recorded for this clonotype. The rearrangement joins TRBV6-6 to TRBJ1-4, with D possibly being TRBD1 (5 bases). Trimming took 3 bases from V and 2 from J, leaving 7 bases between them. Germline-derived CDR1 and CDR2 are MNHNY and SVGAGI (reference sequence). This CDR3 is 14 amino acids long. The DNA for the CDR3 is TGTGCCAGCAGTTATGGGACCACTAATGAAAAACTGTTTTTT. Encoded protein: CASSYGTTNEKLFF.

This clonotype was observed a few times. The chain joins TRBV5-6 to TRBJ1-5; no clear D. V was cut by 3 bases and J by 5 bases, with 6 bases left in between. The germline gives CDR1 SGHDT, CDR2 YYEEEE. The CDR3 runs 12 residues. This CDR3 is CASSYGYQPQHF. The CDR3 nucleotides are TGTGCCAGCAGCTACGGGTATCAGCCCCAGCATTTT. Full variable domain (rest looked up from reference TRBV5-6 and TRBJ1-5): DAGVTQSPTHLIKTRGQQVTLRCSPKSGHDTVSWYQQALGQGPQFIFQYYEEEERQRGNFPDRFSGHQFPNYSSELNVNALLLGDSALYLCASSYGYQPQHFGDGTRLSIL.